The clone carrying this TCR beta chain turned up a few times. Donors were systemically healthy Caucasian individuals from Russia aged roughly 6 to 100 years. The data were obtained in a study of blood T cells in healthy people across ages. This CDR3 region has 14 residues. Germline V lookup: CDR1 SQVTM, CDR2 ANQGSEA. V dropped 5 bases and J dropped 3 bases, with 16 bases sitting between them. Next came a second PCR, run for roughly 6 to 11 cycles, which used a sample-barcoded 5' primer along with a J-beta primer mix. Every molecule of cDNA carried a tag from a template-switch adaptor with 12 random nucleotides. One entry per CDR3 protein, called by TCRdb with MiXCR from the 5' RACE reads. The data hold around 700,000 distinct CDR3 sequences, with just under 25% observed a single time. Another study also made use of these data, one on T cells of mothers and their children.

The clonotype comes from a boy younger than 18 in good health. The sample consisted of blood. The genes are TRBV29-1 and TRBJ1-1; D might be TRBD1 (5 bases). The CDR3 coding sequence is TGCAGCGTTAGGTTGTTTAGGGGCGACACTGAAGCTTTCTTT. Translating gives CSVRLFRGDTEAFF.